The entry below describes one TCR beta chain. There is no known antigen for this receptor. No clone much larger than this one lies a single base away; base qualities are absent. Libraries were made using the immunoSEQ multiplex PCR assay. To provide template for TCR sequencing, every sample had RNA extracted and reverse transcribed into cDNA. First-strand cDNA was synthesized with SuperScript III using a 2:1 mix of oligo-dT and random hexamers. A synthetic immune receptor repertoire was used to assess amplification bias, and residual bias was removed computationally. The authors processed their data as follows. Raw reads were preprocessed to remove errors, and CDR3 was defined according to IMGT conventions as the region from the conserved cysteine to phenylalanine. Clonality was computed by normalizing Shannon entropy by log2 of the number of productive unique TCRs and subtracting the result from 1. Scalp TCRbeta sequences were cross-referenced with sorted blood CD4 and CD8 repertoires so that the CD4 or CD8 identity of scalp clones could be inferred. Not all clones reach the TCRdb copy of this immuneACCESS table, which keeps in-frame sequences only. Checked studies attribute under half of the gap to unresolved V genes and leave the rest unexplained. V and J calls and clone size are those listed in that table; D and trimming were worked out from the DNA. Counted in this sample were more than 200,000 clones; less than 80% of them appeared once. The leading ten clones occupy under 1.5% of the sample.

The data were obtained in a study of CD8+ T cells in alopecia areata (dated by TCRdb to between 2018 and 2020). Regarding the research as a whole: The treated patients, all with moderate-to-severe alopecia areata, were enrolled in an open-label pilot trial of oral tofacitinib given at 5 to 10 mg twice daily. Tofacitinib was administered for 6 to 18 months, and 6 months of follow-up off drug were then conducted to assess delayed response and recurrence. To study T cell clonal expansion in alopecia areata, the researchers applied high-throughput TCRbeta sequencing to both the C3H/HeJ mouse model and human patients. Human TCRbeta sequencing covered scalp tissue and sorted CD4+ and CD8+ peripheral blood T cells from patchy and totalis/universalis alopecia areata patients and healthy controls. Tofacitinib-treated patients had biopsies at baseline and at 4 and 24 weeks of treatment, with a later scalp biopsy in several patients. Scalp clonality was compared among normal scalp (n=4), patchy alopecia areata scalp (n=8), and alopecia totalis/universalis scalp (n=8). The RNA source kit depended on sample type: the PAXgene miRNA kit for fixed scalp, the miRNeasy kit for PBMCs, and the RNeasy kit for mouse skin. Amplification of TCRbeta CDR3 regions was done by immunoSEQ multiplex PCR using 35 Vbeta forward primers and 13 Jbeta reverse primers. Broader findings and caveats from the paper: Unlike mouse skin, which is dominated by gammadelta T cells, normal human skin has resident alphabeta T cells that are also sequenced, and this complicates analysis of the scalp TCR repertoire. Higher clonality and more expanded CD8+ clones were observed in lesional scalp than in normal scalp, particularly in alopecia totalis/universalis, a finding suggestive of antigenic drive. Shared TCR sequences between patients were less evident than in mice, which may be partly attributable to HLA diversity in the patient population.

The meaning of the sample's time point label: baseline before oral tofacitinib. Lesional scalp punch biopsies and peripheral blood were collected from alopecia areata patients. After PBMCs were isolated by density centrifugation and stained for CD3, CD4 and CD8, a FACSAria was used to sort CD4+ and CD8+ T cells. Here V drops 5 bases and J drops 7 bases, and the junction holds 8 bases not matched to any gene. Taken from the germline V gene, the CDR1 and CDR2 loops are SQVTM and ANQGSEA. The CDR3 holds 14 amino acids from the cysteine to the phenylalanine. The read is trimmed to its CDR3 DNA, 42 bases read in frame from base 1.

The TCR comes from a human donor with alopecia areata. Specimen: CD4+ T cells sorted from blood, collected at week 0. The chain is assembled from TRBV29-1 and TRBJ1-6; TRBD1 fits 7 bases in the junction. The CDR3 here reads CSVSTGTVNSPLHF. The DNA sequence is given as TGCAGCGTTTCCACCGGGACAGTAAATTCACCCCTCCACTTT.